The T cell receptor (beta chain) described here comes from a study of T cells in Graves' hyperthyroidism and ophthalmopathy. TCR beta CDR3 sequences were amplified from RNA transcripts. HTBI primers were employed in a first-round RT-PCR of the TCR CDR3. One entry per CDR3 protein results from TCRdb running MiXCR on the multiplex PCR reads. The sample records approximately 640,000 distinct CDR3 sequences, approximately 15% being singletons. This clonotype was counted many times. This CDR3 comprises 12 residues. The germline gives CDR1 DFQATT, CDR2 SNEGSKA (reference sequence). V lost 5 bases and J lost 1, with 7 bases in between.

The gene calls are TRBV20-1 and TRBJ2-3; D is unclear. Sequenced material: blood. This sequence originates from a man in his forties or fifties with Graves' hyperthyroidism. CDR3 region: CSAYSGTDTQYF. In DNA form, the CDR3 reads TGCAGTGCTTACTCTGGCACAGATACGCAGTATTTT.